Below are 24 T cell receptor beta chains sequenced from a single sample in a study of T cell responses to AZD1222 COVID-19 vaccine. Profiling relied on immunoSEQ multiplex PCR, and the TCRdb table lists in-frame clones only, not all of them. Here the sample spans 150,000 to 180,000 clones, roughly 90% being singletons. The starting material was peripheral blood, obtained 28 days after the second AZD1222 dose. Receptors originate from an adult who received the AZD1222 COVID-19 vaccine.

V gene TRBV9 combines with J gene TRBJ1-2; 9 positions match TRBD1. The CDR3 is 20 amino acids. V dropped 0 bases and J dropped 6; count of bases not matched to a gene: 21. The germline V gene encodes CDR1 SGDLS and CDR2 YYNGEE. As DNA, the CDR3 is TGTGCCAGCAGCGTAGAGAATTTCGGACAGGGGCGAGGCAGTGGGCATGGCTACACCTTC. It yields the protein CASSVENFGQGRGSGHGYTF.

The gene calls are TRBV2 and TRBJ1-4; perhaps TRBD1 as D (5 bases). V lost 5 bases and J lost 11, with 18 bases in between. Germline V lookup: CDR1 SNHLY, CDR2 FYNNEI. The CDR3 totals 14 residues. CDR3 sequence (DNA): TGTGCCAGCAGTCCCCGGGGCTCTGAATGGAAACTGTTTTTT. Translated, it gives CASSPRGSEWKLFF.

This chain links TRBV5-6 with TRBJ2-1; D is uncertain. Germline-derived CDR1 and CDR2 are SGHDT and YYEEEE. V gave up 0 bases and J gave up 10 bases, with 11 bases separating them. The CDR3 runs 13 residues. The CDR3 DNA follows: TGTGCCAGCAGCTTGGGTGGGCATCTGGAGCAGTTCTTC. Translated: CASSLGGHLEQFF.

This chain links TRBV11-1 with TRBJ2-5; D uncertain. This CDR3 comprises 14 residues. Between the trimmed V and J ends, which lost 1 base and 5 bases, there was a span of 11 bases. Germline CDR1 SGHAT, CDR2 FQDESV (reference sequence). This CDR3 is CASSLGASGETQYF. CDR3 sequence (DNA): TGTGCCAGCAGCTTAGGGGCTTCTGGGGAGACCCAGTACTTC.

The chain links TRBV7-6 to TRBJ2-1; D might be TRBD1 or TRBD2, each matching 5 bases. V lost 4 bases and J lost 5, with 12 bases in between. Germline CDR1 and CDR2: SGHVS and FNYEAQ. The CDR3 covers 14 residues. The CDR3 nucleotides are TGTGCCAGCAGCTGGGACGCGGAGGACAATGAGCAGTTCTTC. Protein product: CASSWDAEDNEQFF.

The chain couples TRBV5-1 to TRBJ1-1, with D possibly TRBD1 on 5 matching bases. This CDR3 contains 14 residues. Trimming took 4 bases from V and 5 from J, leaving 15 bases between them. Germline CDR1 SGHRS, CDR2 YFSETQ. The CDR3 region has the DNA TGCGCCAGCAGCCTACAGGAGGATAGGACTGAAGCTTTCTTT. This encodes CASSLQEDRTEAFF.

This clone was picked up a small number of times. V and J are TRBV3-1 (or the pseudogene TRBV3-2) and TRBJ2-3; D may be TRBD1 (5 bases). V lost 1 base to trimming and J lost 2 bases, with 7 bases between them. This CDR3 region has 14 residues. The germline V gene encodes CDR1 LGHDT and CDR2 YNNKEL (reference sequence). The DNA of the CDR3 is TGTGCCAGCAGCCAAGGGGGCTTCACAGATACGCAGTATTTT. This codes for CASSQGGFTDTQYF.

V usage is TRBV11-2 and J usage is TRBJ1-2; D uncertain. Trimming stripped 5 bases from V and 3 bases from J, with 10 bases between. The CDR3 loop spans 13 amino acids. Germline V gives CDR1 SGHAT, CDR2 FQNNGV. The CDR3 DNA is TGTGCCAGCAGCCCATCCAGAGACTATGGCTACACCTTC. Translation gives CASSPSRDYGYTF.

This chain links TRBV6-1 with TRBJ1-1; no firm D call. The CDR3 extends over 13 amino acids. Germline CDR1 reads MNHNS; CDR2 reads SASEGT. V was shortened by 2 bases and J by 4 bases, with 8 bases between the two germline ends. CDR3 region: CASSELEGTEAFF. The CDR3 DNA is TGTGCCAGCAGTGAATTGGAGGGCACTGAAGCTTTCTTT.

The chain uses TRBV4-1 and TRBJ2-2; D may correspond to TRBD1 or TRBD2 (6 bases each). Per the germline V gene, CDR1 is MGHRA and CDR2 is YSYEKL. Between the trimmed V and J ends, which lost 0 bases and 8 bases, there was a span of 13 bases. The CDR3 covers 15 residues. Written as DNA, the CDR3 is TGCGCCAGCAGCCAAGATAGGAGGGGGTTGGGGGAGCTGTTTTTT. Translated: CASSQDRRGLGELFF.

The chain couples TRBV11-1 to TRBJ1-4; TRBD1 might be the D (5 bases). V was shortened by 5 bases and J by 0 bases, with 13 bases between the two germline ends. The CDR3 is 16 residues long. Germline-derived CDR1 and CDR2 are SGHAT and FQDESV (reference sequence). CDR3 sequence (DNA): TGTGCCAGCAGCCAGGGAGGAGGGGCAACTAATGAAAAACTGTTTTTT. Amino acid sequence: CASSQGGGATNEKLFF.

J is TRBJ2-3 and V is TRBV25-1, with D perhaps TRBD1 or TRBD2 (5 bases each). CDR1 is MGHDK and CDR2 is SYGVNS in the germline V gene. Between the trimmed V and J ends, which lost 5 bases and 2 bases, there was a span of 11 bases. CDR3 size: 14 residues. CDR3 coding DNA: TGTGCCAGCAGTTTTGGGGGAGCCACAGATACGCAGTATTTT. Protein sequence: CASSFGGATDTQYF.

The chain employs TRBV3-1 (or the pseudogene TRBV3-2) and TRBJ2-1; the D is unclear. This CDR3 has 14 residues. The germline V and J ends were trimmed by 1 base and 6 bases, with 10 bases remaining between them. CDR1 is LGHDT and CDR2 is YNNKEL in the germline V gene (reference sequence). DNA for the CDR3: TGTGCCAGCAGCCAAGTGAACTTGATCAATGAGCAGTTCTTC. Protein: CASSQVNLINEQFF.

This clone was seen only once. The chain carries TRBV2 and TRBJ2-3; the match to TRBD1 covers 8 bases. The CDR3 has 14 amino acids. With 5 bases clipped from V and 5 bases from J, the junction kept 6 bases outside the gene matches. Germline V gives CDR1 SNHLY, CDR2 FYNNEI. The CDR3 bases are TGTGCCAGCAGTACCCGGACAGGGAGAGATACGCAGTATTTT. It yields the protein CASSTRTGRDTQYF.

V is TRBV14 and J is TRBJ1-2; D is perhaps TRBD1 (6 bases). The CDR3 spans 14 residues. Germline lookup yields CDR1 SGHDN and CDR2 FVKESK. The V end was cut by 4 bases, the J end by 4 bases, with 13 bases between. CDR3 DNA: TGTGCCAGCAGCCGTACCGGGGGCGGCTATGGCTACACCTTC. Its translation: CASSRTGGGYGYTF.

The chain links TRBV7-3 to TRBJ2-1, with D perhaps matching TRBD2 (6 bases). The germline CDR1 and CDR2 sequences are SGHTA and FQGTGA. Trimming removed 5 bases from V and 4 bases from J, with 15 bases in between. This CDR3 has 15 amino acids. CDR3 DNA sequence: TGTGCCAGCAGCCCACTCGCGGGACGGTACAATGAGCAGTTCTTC. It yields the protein CASSPLAGRYNEQFF.

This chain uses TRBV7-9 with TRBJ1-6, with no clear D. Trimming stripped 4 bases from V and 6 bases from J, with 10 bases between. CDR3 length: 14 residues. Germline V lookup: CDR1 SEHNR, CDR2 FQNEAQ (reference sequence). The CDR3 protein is CASSSDGSNSPLHF. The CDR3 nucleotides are TGTGCCAGCAGCTCGGACGGATCTAATTCACCCCTCCACTTT. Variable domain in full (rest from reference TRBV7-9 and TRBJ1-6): DTGVSQNPRHKITKRGQNVTFRCDPISEHNRLYWYRQTLGQGPEFLTYFQNEAQLEKSRLLSDRFSAERPKGSFSTLEIQRTEQGDSAMYLCASSSDGSNSPLHFGNGTRLTVT.

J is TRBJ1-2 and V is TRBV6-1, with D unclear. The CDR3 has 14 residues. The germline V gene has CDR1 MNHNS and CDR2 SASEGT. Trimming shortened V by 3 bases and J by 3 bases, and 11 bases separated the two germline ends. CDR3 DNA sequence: TGTGCCAGCAGTGATCTATCAGGTTACTATGGCTACACCTTC. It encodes CASSDLSGYYGYTF.

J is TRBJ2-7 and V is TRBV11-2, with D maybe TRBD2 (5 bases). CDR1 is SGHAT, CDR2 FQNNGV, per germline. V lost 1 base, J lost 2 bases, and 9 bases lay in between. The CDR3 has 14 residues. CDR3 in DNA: TGTGCCAGCAGCTTAGGGACTGGTACCTACGAGCAGTACTTC. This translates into CASSLGTGTYEQYF.

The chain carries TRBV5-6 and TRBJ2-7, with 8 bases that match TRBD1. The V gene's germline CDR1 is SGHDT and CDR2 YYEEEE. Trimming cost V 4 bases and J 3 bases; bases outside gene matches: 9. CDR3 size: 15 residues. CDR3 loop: CASSRTGHKFYEQYF. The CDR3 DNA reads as TGTGCCAGCAGCCGGACAGGGCATAAATTCTACGAGCAGTACTTC.

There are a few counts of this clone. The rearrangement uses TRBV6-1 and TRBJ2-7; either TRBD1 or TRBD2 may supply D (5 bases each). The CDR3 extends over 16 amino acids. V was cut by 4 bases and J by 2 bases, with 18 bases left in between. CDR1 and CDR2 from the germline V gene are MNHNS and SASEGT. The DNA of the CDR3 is TGTGCCAGCAGTGCCGAGGGACGCGAGACACCCTACGAGCAGTACTTC. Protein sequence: CASSAEGRETPYEQYF.

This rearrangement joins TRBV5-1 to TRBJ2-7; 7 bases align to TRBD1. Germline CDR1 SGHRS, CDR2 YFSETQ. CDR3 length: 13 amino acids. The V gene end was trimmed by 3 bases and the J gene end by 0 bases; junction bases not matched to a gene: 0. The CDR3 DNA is TGCGCCAGCAGCTGGGACAGCTCCTACGAGCAGTACTTC. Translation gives CASSWDSSYEQYF.

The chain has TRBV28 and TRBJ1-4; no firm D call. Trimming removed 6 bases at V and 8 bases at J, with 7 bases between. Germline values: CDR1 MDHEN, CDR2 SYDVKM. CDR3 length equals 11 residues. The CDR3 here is CASRTIEKLFF. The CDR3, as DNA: TGTGCCAGCAGAACAATAGAAAAACTGTTTTTT.

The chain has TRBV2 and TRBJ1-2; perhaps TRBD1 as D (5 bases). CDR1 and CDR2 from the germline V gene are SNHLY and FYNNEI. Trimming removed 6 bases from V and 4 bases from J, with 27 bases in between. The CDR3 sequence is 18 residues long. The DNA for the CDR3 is TGTGCCAGCAGCGGGTCCGGGACCGTCCCCCCCTCGGGCTATGGCTACACCTTC. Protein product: CASSGSGTVPPSGYGYTF.